This T cell receptor (beta chain) was profiled in a study of shared clonotypes between healthy human individuals. V dropped 5 bases and J dropped 4; count of bases not matched to a gene: 8. The CDR3 is made up of 16 amino acids. Germline CDR1 is SGHTA and CDR2 is FQGTGA. It was at deep level that the assay was run. Some clones are missing from TCRdb's copy, which holds only in-frame ones; the method was immunoSEQ multiplex PCR. The table includes 600,000 to 750,000 clones, 72% detected once. Points on this clone: Antigen: not known.

Regarding the study as a whole: Compared with memory subsets, naive subsets generally had larger estimated richness. A handful of donors shared around 5% of their naive CD4 clonotypes. Clonotypes not shared had lower generation probabilities than those common to all four donors.

This receptor was identified in a woman between 25 and 40 years old in good health. The chain uses TRBV7-3 and TRBJ2-6; 7 nucleotides line up with TRBD1. Material: memory CD4+ T cells sorted from blood. Noted subset: CD45RA-negative fraction. The CDR3 DNA reads TGTGCCAGCAGCACCGGACAGGCTGGCGGGGCCAACGTCCTGACTTTC. Protein product: CASSTGQAGGANVLTF. Drawing the rest from reference TRBV7-3 and TRBJ2-6, the complete variable domain is GAGVSQTPSNKVTEKGKYVELRCDPISGHTALYWYRQSLGQGPEFLIYFQGTGAADDSGLPNDRFFAVRPEGSVSTLKIQRTERGDSAVYLCASSTGQAGGANVLTFGAGSRLTVL.